A selection of T cell receptor beta chains follows, all from one sample in a study of blood T cell repertoires in COVID-19. Libraries were prepared by immunoSEQ multiplex PCR; TCRdb keeps only in-frame clonotypes and omits some of them. The sample lists 45,000 to 50,000 clones; 80% to 90% were seen once. What was sequenced was peripheral blood. The receptors come from a man aged 50 to 60 with acute or convalescent COVID-19. Both conserved end residues are part of each CDR3.

TRBJ1-1	TRBV6-4	CASSPSEANTEAFF
TRBJ1-5	TRBV9	CASTKTGDRGQPQHF
TRBJ2-7	TRBV9	CASSPLGDRGYEQYF
TRBJ1-5	TRBV24-1	CATSETTPGQATRGNQPQHF
TRBJ2-3	TRBV6-2/TRBV6-3	CASSPNDRGSTDTQYF
TRBJ1-1	TRBV5-6	CASSFLAGTEAFF
TRBJ2-3	TRBV6-6	CASSPLETQYF
TRBJ1-2	TRBV5-1	CASSPGSPGYGYTF
TRBJ2-1	TRBV7-9	CASSPPGLPYNEQFF
TRBJ1-4	TRBV28	CASSLSGTNEKLFF
TRBJ1-3	TRBV2	CASRQGNGNTIYF
TRBJ1-5	TRBV28	CASSSPSREVEPQHF
TRBJ1-1	TRBV28	CASSLSAGVGEAFF
TRBJ2-3	TRBV6-5	CASSYGRVADTQYF
TRBJ2-1	TRBV2	CASSVALSSDEQFF
TRBJ2-2	TRBV11-1	CASTPTGNTGELFF
TRBJ2-5	TRBV27	CASSSPPWTGKETQYF
TRBJ2-2	TRBV7-7	CASRTASGELFF
TRBJ2-1	TRBV18	CASSPRAGEGNEQFF
TRBJ1-3	TRBV5-3	CARSIRQGVCGNTIYF
TRBJ2-7	TRBV19	CASSITGGTYEQYF
TRBJ2-1	TRBV7-2	CASSLGLAGEDEQFF
TRBJ2-5	TRBV12-5	CASGQTSGQETQYF
TRBJ2-2	TRBV5-1	CASSSQYGSNAGELFF
TRBJ1-2	TRBV5-4	CASSFQGGNGYTF
TRBJ2-3	TRBV18	CASSPRSGGDTDTQYF